The 11 T cell receptor beta chains reported below all come from one sample, sequenced in a study of cytomegalovirus exposure and HLA in healthy donors (dated 2017 in TCRdb). The method was the immunoSEQ multiplex PCR assay. For the multiplex PCR, a mixture combining 60 forward primers for TCR Vbeta segments and 13 reverse primers for TCR Jbeta segments was used. Held by TCRdb, this immuneACCESS table contains in-frame sequences only and omits some clones. Under half of the omission traces to an unresolved V gene where checked; the cause of the rest is unknown. This sample holds 150,000 or so clones; 80% to 85% were observed only once. The ten largest make up approximately 0.98% of the sample. The sample consisted of PBMCs. The receptor source for this set is a man aged 25-45 years in good health and CMV-seronegative.

The chain has TRBV7-8 and TRBJ2-3, with D tentatively TRBD2 (5 bases). Per the germline V gene, CDR1 is SGHVS and CDR2 is FQNEAQ. Between the trimmed V and J ends, which lost 2 bases and 2 bases, there was a span of 11 bases. The CDR3 runs to 15 residues. The CDR3 DNA reads as TGTGCCAGCAGCTTAATGCTAGCCCACACAGATACGCAGTATTTT. Protein: CASSLMLAHTDTQYF. The full variable domain, its missing parts supplied by reference TRBV7-8 and TRBJ2-3, is GAGVSQSPRYKVAKRGQDVALRCDPISGHVSLFWYQQALGQGPEFLTYFQNEAQLDKSGLPSDRFFAERPEGSVSTLKIQRTQQEDSAVYLCASSLMLAHTDTQYFGPGTRLTVL.

J is TRBJ2-7 and V is TRBV10-2, with 9 bases lining up with TRBD2. CDR3 length equals 15 residues. V dropped 3 bases and J dropped 3; count of bases not matched to a gene: 6. Germline CDR1 and CDR2: WSHSY and SAAADI. The CDR3, as DNA: TGCGCCAGCAGTGATGGCGGGAGGGCCCTCTACGAGCAGTACTTC. Protein product: CASSDGGRALYEQYF.

The gene calls are TRBV6-1 and TRBJ2-3; 9 positions match TRBD1. The germline gives CDR1 MNHNS, CDR2 SASEGT. CDR3 length: 15 amino acids. After removal of 8 bases from V and 1 base from J, the junction contained 7 bases not matched to a gene. The CDR3 DNA sequence: TGTGCCAGCCAACTACAGGGGGCTGGCACAGATACGCAGTATTTT. It is translated as CASQLQGAGTDTQYF.

CDR3 nucleotides: TGTGCCAGCAGAAACAGGGGAAACTATGGCTACACCTTC. Protein sequence: CASRNRGNYGYTF. This rearrangement joins TRBV2 to TRBJ1-2, with 7 bases aligning to TRBD1. The CDR3 spans 13 residues. The V gene's germline CDR1 is SNHLY and CDR2 FYNNEI. Trimming cost V 6 bases and J 2 bases; bases outside gene matches: 3. Together with reference TRBV2 and TRBJ1-2, the CDR3 gives the full variable domain: EPEVTQTPSHQVTQMGQEVILRCVPISNHLYFYWYRQILGQKVEFLVSFYNNEISEKSEIFDDQFSVERPDGSNFTLKIRSTKLEDSAMYFCASRNRGNYGYTFGSGTRLTVV.

This sequence joins TRBV4-1 and TRBJ2-3; TRBD2 might be the D (6 bases). The CDR3 consists of 16 residues. The germline V gene encodes CDR1 MGHRA and CDR2 YSYEKL. With 0 bases removed from V and 2 bases from J, the gap between germline ends came to 12 bases. CDR3: CASSQDGGVFTDTQYF. The CDR3, as DNA: TGCGCCAGCAGCCAAGACGGCGGGGTATTCACAGATACGCAGTATTTT.

The chain recombines TRBV7-2 with TRBJ2-6, with 14 bases fitting TRBD2. V lost 5 bases to trimming and J lost 0 bases; unmatched junction nucleotides: 6. From germline, CDR1 is SGHTA and CDR2 FQGNSA. The CDR3 consists of 19 residues. Written as DNA, the CDR3 is TGTGCCAGCAGCACAAGAGGGACTAGCGGGAGCTCTGGGGCCAACGTCCTGACTTTC. The encoded protein is CASSTRGTSGSSGANVLTF.

This rearrangement joins TRBV28 to TRBJ1-6, with 7 bases that match TRBD1. V was clipped by 6 bases and J by 14 bases; unmatched bases: 13. The CDR3 is made up of 14 amino acids. CDR1 and CDR2 from the germline V gene are MDHEN and SYDVKM. The CDR3 DNA is TGTGCCAGCAGCCCTGACAGGGACGTGGTGGCCCTCCACTTT. Translated: CASSPDRDVVALHF.

The chain combines TRBV28 with TRBJ1-2; D might be TRBD1 (5 bases). Trimming stripped 2 bases from V and 7 bases from J, with 14 bases between. Germline CDR1 MDHEN, CDR2 SYDVKM. The CDR3 extends over 14 amino acids. CDR3 amino acids: CASSLSAGRGGYTF. The CDR3 bases are TGTGCCAGCAGTTTAAGCGCGGGGCGGGGTGGCTACACCTTC.

DNA for the CDR3: TGCGCCAGCAGCTTGGAGGGACAGGGAGGCTATGGCTACACCTTC. Translating it yields CASSLEGQGGYGYTF. The chain uses TRBV5-1 and TRBJ1-2, with 9 bases fitting TRBD1. Germline loops: CDR1 SGHRS, CDR2 YFSETQ. V was clipped by 0 bases and J by 4 bases; unmatched bases: 4. The CDR3 is 15 residues long.

The chain links TRBV28 to TRBJ2-1; possibly TRBD2 for D (6 bases). Deletions cut 5 bases from V and 3 bases from J, with 20 bases between. Germline assignment: CDR1 MDHEN and CDR2 SYDVKM. The CDR3 loop spans 17 amino acids. The CDR3 loop is CASSPPWGTSLYNEQFF. CDR3 DNA sequence: TGTGCCAGCAGTCCCCCTTGGGGGACTTCACTCTACAATGAGCAGTTCTTC.

The genes are TRBV10-3 and TRBJ2-7, with a possible D match to TRBD1 (8 bases). V was trimmed by 3 bases and J by 5 bases, leaving 20 bases between them. Germline lookup yields CDR1 ENHRY and CDR2 SYGVKD. This CDR3 has 16 residues. The CDR3 nucleotides are TGTGCCATCAGTGAACACAGGGGGGGGGCTTATGACGAGCAGTACTTC. Its translation is CAISEHRGGAYDEQYF.